This T cell receptor (beta chain) was retrieved from a study of T cell repertoires in cytomegalovirus infection. For the study at large: Researchers turned to recently identified HLA-C-restricted CMV epitopes as well as well-studied HLA-B-restricted ones. CMV infection and matching HLA type were both indicated by public TCR beta signatures. The study, taken as a whole, reports: Identification of carriers of CMV plus the relevant HLA was performed using cumulative public TCR beta family frequency. Ex vivo, HLA-C-restricted CMV-specific TCR beta clonotypes prevailed over the rest of the response.

V trimming: 1 base; J trimming: 2 bases; junction bases outside the gene matches: 7. The germline V gene has CDR1 SGHVS and CDR2 FNYEAQ. CDR3 length equals 17 residues. MiXCR was run by TCRdb on the reads, yielding one entry per CDR3 protein. The repertoire consists of fewer than 350,000 distinct CDR3 sequences, with roughly 29% occurring once and the leading ten covering 15% to 25%. In the case of this clonotype: The antigen remains undetermined.

The input for sequencing was cultured PBMCs, taken from culture after CMV antigen stimulation. The chain has TRBV7-6 and TRBJ2-3; the match to TRBD2 covers 9 bases. This TCR derives from a human donor in good health (CMV status not recorded). Some clones in this sample may be carry-over from other donors' samples. CDR3 in DNA: TGTGCCAGCAGCTTAGTTCGGCTAGCGGGGTTCACAGATACGCAGTATTTT. Protein product: CASSLVRLAGFTDTQYF.